These T cell receptor beta chains were read from a single sample in a study of T cell changes during pregnancy in multiple sclerosis. Clones were sequenced by immunoSEQ multiplex PCR, and TCRdb holds only the in-frame ones, with some missing. The sample contains about 92,000 clones, 94% of which appear only once. Source: peripheral blood, taken in the third trimester of pregnancy. Source of these receptors: a female donor with multiple sclerosis, enrolled in a pregnancy study. Each CDR3 is given with its conserved first and last residue. The D gene is left open where the match is weak. The listing skips clone size in some rows; elsewhere it reads once, few, many or a size class.

clone_size	v_call	j_call	d_call	cdr3_aa	cdr3_nt
NA	TRBV7-9	TRBJ2-5	NA	CASTLGGSETQYF	TGTGCCAGCACCCTCGGAGGGTCAGAGACCCAGTACTTC
few	TRBV28	TRBJ1-5	NA	CASSFDWGGRPQHF	TGTGCCAGCAGTTTTGATTGGGGGGGCCGGCCCCAGCATTTT
once	TRBV7-9	TRBJ2-5	TRBD2	CASSPAGLEQETQYF	TGTGCCAGCAGCCCAGCGGGACTGGAACAAGAGACCCAGTACTTC
NA	TRBV7-9	TRBJ1-1	TRBD1	CASSFLTGTENTEAFF	TGTGCCAGCAGTTTCCTGACGGGGACAGAGAACACTGAAGCTTTCTTT
NA	TRBV9	TRBJ2-1	NA	CASSVSDYTFNEQFF	TGTGCCAGCAGCGTCTCGGACTATACCTTCAATGAGCAGTTCTTC
NA	TRBV5-6	TRBJ2-7	NA	CASSLAGPTYFYEQYF	TGTGCCAGCAGCTTGGCCGGTCCCACCTATTTCTACGAGCAGTACTTC
NA	TRBV28	TRBJ2-5	NA	CASSLGRGLQETQYF	TGTGCCAGCAGTTTAGGCAGGGGACTACAAGAGACCCAGTACTTC
NA	TRBV9	TRBJ2-3	TRBD2	CASSVGLADTDTQYF	TGTGCCAGCAGCGTAGGACTAGCCGACACAGATACGCAGTATTTT
NA	TRBV5-4	TRBJ1-2	TRBD1	CASSSGQGRDGYTF	TGTGCCAGCAGCTCAGGACAGGGAAGAGATGGCTACACCTTC
once	TRBV27	TRBJ2-2	NA	CASSWAPGELFF	TGTGCCAGCAGTTGGGCCCCCGGGGAGCTGTTTTTT
NA	TRBV7-9	TRBJ1-1	NA	CASSGGGDEAFF	TGTGCCAGCAGCGGAGGCGGCGATGAAGCTTTCTTT
NA	TRBV28	TRBJ1-1	TRBD1	CASSLGTESNTEAFF	TGTGCCAGCAGTTTAGGGACAGAATCTAACACTGAAGCTTTCTTT
NA	TRBV19	TRBJ2-5	TRBD2	CATSGGRRETQYF	TGTGCCACCTCGGGAGGGCGGCGAGAGACCCAGTACTTC
NA	TRBV7-9	TRBJ1-1	TRBD1	CASSLTGATEAFF	TGTGCCAGCAGCTTGACAGGGGCGACTGAAGCTTTCTTT
NA	TRBV7-3	TRBJ1-1	NA	CASSEQGSNTEAFF	TGTGCCAGCAGCGAACAGGGATCGAACACTGAAGCTTTCTTT
NA	TRBV28	TRBJ1-1	NA	CASIPEVWSEAFF	TGTGCCAGCATCCCTGAGGTATGGTCTGAAGCTTTCTTT
NA	TRBV2	TRBJ2-1	NA	CASSDGQRIYNEQFF	TGTGCCAGCAGTGATGGACAGCGGATCTACAATGAGCAGTTCTTC
NA	TRBV15	TRBJ1-5	NA	CATSRDRVLGNQPQHF	TGTGCCACCAGCAGAGACCGGGTCTTGGGCAATCAGCCCCAGCATTTT
NA	TRBV27	TRBJ1-2	TRBD1	CASSFLGRGAYNYGYTF	TGTGCCAGCAGTTTCCTTGGCAGGGGGGCCTACAACTATGGCTACACCTTC
NA	TRBV2	TRBJ2-6	NA	CASSEPSGGTSSGANVLTF	TGTGCCAGCAGCGAGCCCTCCGGAGGCACCTCCTCTGGGGCCAACGTCCTGACTTTC
NA	TRBV21-1	TRBJ2-1	NA	CASSKPLSVAAHNEQFF	TGTGCCAGCAGCAAGCCCCTTTCAGTCGCTGCCCACAATGAGCAGTTCTTC
few	TRBV11-1	TRBJ1-3	NA	CASSSGVSSGNTIYF	TGTGCCAGCAGCTCTGGAGTGTCCTCCGGAAACACCATATATTTT
NA	TRBV7-9	TRBJ2-7	TRBD2	CASSSTTSAYSYEQYF	TGTGCCAGCAGCTCAACCACTAGCGCCTACTCCTACGAGCAGTACTTC
NA	TRBV28	TRBJ2-2	NA	CASSLGGIHTGELFF	TGTGCCAGCAGTTTGGGCGGGATCCACACCGGGGAGCTGTTTTTT
once	TRBV29-1	TRBJ2-1	TRBD1	CSVGDRGTHNEQFF	TGCAGCGTTGGGGACAGGGGGACCCACAATGAGCAGTTCTTC
NA	TRBV27	TRBJ2-7	TRBD2	CASSLAGGWSYEQYF	TGTGCCAGCAGCCTAGCGGGAGGATGGTCCTACGAGCAGTACTTC
NA	TRBV18	TRBJ2-5	TRBD1	CASSRDRVSSETQYF	TGTGCCAGCTCACGCGACAGGGTATCGTCAGAGACCCAGTACTTC
NA	TRBV6-5	TRBJ2-7	NA	CASSYLGGTPYEQYF	TGTGCCAGCAGTTACCTTGGGGGGACCCCCTACGAGCAGTACTTC
few	TRBV12-5	TRBJ1-1	NA	CASGPSTFTPAFF	TGTGCTAGTGGTCCGAGCACTTTCACCCCAGCTTTCTTT
NA	TRBV4-1	TRBJ2-1	TRBD2	CASSLGTSGKSSYNEQFF	TGCGCCAGCAGCCTTGGGACTAGCGGTAAAAGCTCCTACAATGAGCAGTTCTTC
NA	TRBV6-5	TRBJ1-4	NA	CASILSGQRNEKLFF	TGTGCCAGCATCTTATCGGGACAAAGGAATGAAAAACTGTTTTTT
once	TRBV7-9	TRBJ2-2	NA	CASSLGPGELFF	TGTGCCAGCAGCTTAGGGCCCGGGGAGCTGTTTTTT
NA	TRBV19	TRBJ2-3	TRBD2	CASSPRTSGSTDTQYF	TGTGCCAGTAGCCCTCGGACTAGCGGAAGCACAGATACGCAGTATTTT
NA	TRBV21-1	TRBJ2-3	NA	CASSREQGAGGTDTQYF	TGTGCCAGCAGCAGGGAACAGGGGGCTGGGGGTACAGATACGCAGTATTTT
NA	TRBV28	TRBJ2-1	TRBD1	CASSIPGQGHNEQFF	TGTGCCAGCAGCATACCGGGACAGGGGCACAATGAGCAGTTCTTC
NA	TRBV10-3	TRBJ2-7	NA	CAIRKQTHSYEQYF	TGTGCCATCAGGAAACAGACCCACTCCTACGAGCAGTACTTC
NA	TRBV5-6	TRBJ2-7	TRBD2	CASSRGGTTYEQYF	TGTGCCAGCAGCCGGGGGGGGACTACCTACGAGCAGTACTTC